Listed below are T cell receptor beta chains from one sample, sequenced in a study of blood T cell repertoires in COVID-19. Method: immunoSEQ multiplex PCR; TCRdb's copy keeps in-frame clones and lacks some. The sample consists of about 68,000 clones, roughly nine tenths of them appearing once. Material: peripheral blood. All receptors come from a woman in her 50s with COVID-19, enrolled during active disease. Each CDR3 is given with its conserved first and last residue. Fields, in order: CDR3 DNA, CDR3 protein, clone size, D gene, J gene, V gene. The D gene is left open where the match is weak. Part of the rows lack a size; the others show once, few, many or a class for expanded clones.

cdr3_nt: TGTGCCAGCAGTTTTTTGACCAGCGGGAGGGACAATGAGCAGTTCTTC; cdr3_aa: CASSFLTSGRDNEQFF; clone_size: NA; d_call: TRBD2; j_call: TRBJ2-1; v_call: TRBV27
cdr3_nt: TGCGCCAGCAGCTTGGCCGCAGGCGAAGCTTTCTTT; cdr3_aa: CASSLAAGEAFF; clone_size: NA; d_call: NA; j_call: TRBJ1-1; v_call: TRBV5-1
cdr3_nt: TGTGCCAGCAGCTTGGACAGCTATGGCTACACCTTC; cdr3_aa: CASSLDSYGYTF; clone_size: NA; d_call: NA; j_call: TRBJ1-2; v_call: TRBV7-9
cdr3_nt: TGTGCCAGCGGGCAGGTCGGGGAGCTGTTTTTT; cdr3_aa: CASGQVGELFF; clone_size: NA; d_call: NA; j_call: TRBJ2-2; v_call: TRBV7-8
cdr3_nt: TGTGCCAGCAGCGTCGACAGTGAAAAACTGTTTTTT; cdr3_aa: CASSVDSEKLFF; clone_size: NA; d_call: NA; j_call: TRBJ1-4; v_call: TRBV5-4
cdr3_nt: TGCAGCGCACTCCCCCAAGAGACCCAGTACTTC; cdr3_aa: CSALPQETQYF; clone_size: NA; d_call: NA; j_call: TRBJ2-5; v_call: TRBV29-1
cdr3_nt: TGCAGCGTCGTGAGGCAAACCGGGGAGCTGTTTTTT; cdr3_aa: CSVVRQTGELFF; clone_size: NA; d_call: NA; j_call: TRBJ2-2; v_call: TRBV29-1
cdr3_nt: TGTGCCAGCTCACCACGATGGACAGGACAAGAGACCCAGTACTTC; cdr3_aa: CASSPRWTGQETQYF; clone_size: NA; d_call: TRBD1; j_call: TRBJ2-5; v_call: TRBV18
cdr3_nt: TGTGCCAGTAGCCGAGCCGCGGGAGGAGTGGATGTCTGGAATGAGCAGTTCTTC; cdr3_aa: CASSRAAGGVDVWNEQFF; clone_size: NA; d_call: TRBD2; j_call: TRBJ2-1; v_call: TRBV19
cdr3_nt: TGTGCCAGCAGCCAAGATGACAGGGGTTATAATTCACCCCTCCACTTT; cdr3_aa: CASSQDDRGYNSPLHF; clone_size: few; d_call: TRBD1; j_call: TRBJ1-6; v_call: TRBV3-1/TRBV3-2
cdr3_nt: TGTGCCAGCAGCGCCCTACTCGAGGCCTACGAGCAGTACTTC; cdr3_aa: CASSALLEAYEQYF; clone_size: NA; d_call: NA; j_call: TRBJ2-7; v_call: TRBV9
cdr3_nt: TGTGCCAGCTCGCCGGGGGTCACCGGGGAGCTGTTTTTT; cdr3_aa: CASSPGVTGELFF; clone_size: NA; d_call: NA; j_call: TRBJ2-2; v_call: TRBV18
cdr3_nt: TGTGCCAGCAGCTTGGACAGGGGAAGGGACGAAAAACTGTTTTTT; cdr3_aa: CASSLDRGRDEKLFF; clone_size: NA; d_call: TRBD1; j_call: TRBJ1-4; v_call: TRBV5-4
cdr3_nt: TGTGCCAGCAGTTCGGCGGACTATGGCTACACCTTC; cdr3_aa: CASSSADYGYTF; clone_size: NA; d_call: NA; j_call: TRBJ1-2; v_call: TRBV28
cdr3_nt: TGCGCCAGCAGCCAAGAATGGGCGGGGGGCCTTCACTCTGGGGCCAACGTCCTGACTTTC; cdr3_aa: CASSQEWAGGLHSGANVLTF; clone_size: NA; d_call: TRBD2; j_call: TRBJ2-6; v_call: TRBV4-1
cdr3_nt: TGTGCCAGCTCACCAGTTAGGACAGCCGAAGAGACCCAGTACTTC; cdr3_aa: CASSPVRTAEETQYF; clone_size: NA; d_call: NA; j_call: TRBJ2-5; v_call: TRBV18
cdr3_nt: TGTGCCAGCAGCCGCGGGGAGAGCTCCTACAATGAGCAGTTCTTC; cdr3_aa: CASSRGESSYNEQFF; clone_size: NA; d_call: NA; j_call: TRBJ2-1; v_call: TRBV7-8
cdr3_nt: TGCGCCAGCAGCCTCAGGGTTGCTAATGAAAAACTGTTTTTT; cdr3_aa: CASSLRVANEKLFF; clone_size: NA; d_call: NA; j_call: TRBJ1-4; v_call: TRBV5-1
cdr3_nt: TGTGTCAGCCGACAGGTCTTAGGGGAGCTGTTTTTT; cdr3_aa: CVSRQVLGELFF; clone_size: NA; d_call: NA; j_call: TRBJ2-2; v_call: TRBV28
cdr3_nt: TGTGCCAGCAGCCACAGCTCCTACGAGCAGTACTTC; cdr3_aa: CASSHSSYEQYF; clone_size: NA; d_call: NA; j_call: TRBJ2-7; v_call: TRBV3-1/TRBV3-2
cdr3_nt: TGTGCCAGCAGCCAGGGGACTAATTTGCCCCAGTACTTC; cdr3_aa: CASSQGTNLPQYF; clone_size: NA; d_call: NA; j_call: TRBJ2-7; v_call: TRBV7-2
cdr3_nt: TGCGCCAGCGGACGGGACAGGGTTCAGAATGAGCAGTTCTTC; cdr3_aa: CASGRDRVQNEQFF; clone_size: NA; d_call: TRBD1; j_call: TRBJ2-1; v_call: TRBV5-1
cdr3_nt: TGTGCCAGCAGTGACCTCACCGGTGAAGGGGGGGGTCGGGATACGCAGTATTTT; cdr3_aa: CASSDLTGEGGGRDTQYF; clone_size: NA; d_call: NA; j_call: TRBJ2-3; v_call: TRBV25-1
cdr3_nt: TGTGCCAGCAGCCAAGGGGCTAGCGGGAGGATTAATGAGCAGTTCTTC; cdr3_aa: CASSQGASGRINEQFF; clone_size: NA; d_call: TRBD2; j_call: TRBJ2-1; v_call: TRBV3-1/TRBV3-2
cdr3_nt: TGTGCCAGCACCAGGGGGAGCGGGAGGGGCGAGCAGTACTTC; cdr3_aa: CASTRGSGRGEQYF; clone_size: NA; d_call: TRBD2; j_call: TRBJ2-7; v_call: TRBV2
cdr3_nt: TGTGCCAGCAGCCGGCAGGGTAGGGAAAACATTCAGTACTTC; cdr3_aa: CASSRQGRENIQYF; clone_size: NA; d_call: NA; j_call: TRBJ2-4; v_call: TRBV7-2
cdr3_nt: TGTGCCAGCAGCAAAGACTACGCGGACATTTACTACGAGCAGTACTTC; cdr3_aa: CASSKDYADIYYEQYF; clone_size: NA; d_call: NA; j_call: TRBJ2-7; v_call: TRBV21-1
cdr3_nt: TGCGCCAGCAGCCAATTGGGGCTAGGAGGCTACACCTTC; cdr3_aa: CASSQLGLGGYTF; clone_size: few; d_call: NA; j_call: TRBJ1-2; v_call: TRBV4-1
cdr3_nt: TGTGCCAGCAGCGTGGCGGGATCAGGGGAGCTGTTTTTT; cdr3_aa: CASSVAGSGELFF; clone_size: NA; d_call: NA; j_call: TRBJ2-2; v_call: TRBV9
cdr3_nt: TGTGCCAGCAGTTACGGGGGGGGTGAAGCTTTCTTT; cdr3_aa: CASSYGGGEAFF; clone_size: few; d_call: NA; j_call: TRBJ1-1; v_call: TRBV6-6
cdr3_nt: TGTGCCAGCAGTGAAGTGACAGGCCTCCCTTTAGAGCAGTACTTC; cdr3_aa: CASSEVTGLPLEQYF; clone_size: NA; d_call: NA; j_call: TRBJ2-7; v_call: TRBV6-1
cdr3_nt: TGTGCCAGCTCGTCAAGTTCGGGACAGGCTTTTTCCAATGAGCAGTTCTTC; cdr3_aa: CASSSSSGQAFSNEQFF; clone_size: NA; d_call: TRBD1; j_call: TRBJ2-1; v_call: TRBV18
cdr3_nt: TGTGCCAGCAGCTTGGAGGGGGTTACTAATGAAAAACTGTTTTTT; cdr3_aa: CASSLEGVTNEKLFF; clone_size: NA; d_call: NA; j_call: TRBJ1-4; v_call: TRBV5-5
cdr3_nt: TGTGCCAGCAAGGCAATAGGAGGCTATAACAATGAGCAGTTCTTC; cdr3_aa: CASKAIGGYNNEQFF; clone_size: NA; d_call: NA; j_call: TRBJ2-1; v_call: TRBV27
cdr3_nt: TGTGCCAGCAGCTTAGCGACCAGCGGGAGAAGGCTCTTCGAGCAGTACTTC; cdr3_aa: CASSLATSGRRLFEQYF; clone_size: NA; d_call: TRBD2; j_call: TRBJ2-7; v_call: TRBV7-2
cdr3_nt: TGTGCCAGCAGCGTGCCCGGGGGCGAGCAGTACTTC; cdr3_aa: CASSVPGGEQYF; clone_size: NA; d_call: NA; j_call: TRBJ2-7; v_call: TRBV27
cdr3_nt: TGCGCCAGCAGCCAAGGGGCAGGGGTCAACACCGGGGAGCTGTTTTTT; cdr3_aa: CASSQGAGVNTGELFF; clone_size: NA; d_call: NA; j_call: TRBJ2-2; v_call: TRBV4-1
cdr3_nt: TGTGCCAGCAGTTTAGGAGGGAGCACCGGGGAGCTGTTTTTT; cdr3_aa: CASSLGGSTGELFF; clone_size: NA; d_call: NA; j_call: TRBJ2-2; v_call: TRBV28
cdr3_nt: TGTGCCAGCAGCCCATACCAGGGGAAAAACATTCAGTACTTC; cdr3_aa: CASSPYQGKNIQYF; clone_size: NA; d_call: NA; j_call: TRBJ2-4; v_call: TRBV3-1/TRBV3-2
cdr3_nt: TGTGCCAGCAGCGCTGTTGGGGGGGCGAACTATGGCTACACCTTC; cdr3_aa: CASSAVGGANYGYTF; clone_size: NA; d_call: NA; j_call: TRBJ1-2; v_call: TRBV9
cdr3_nt: TGTGCCAGCAGCCAAACACAGGGGAGCGCTGGAAACACCATATATTTT; cdr3_aa: CASSQTQGSAGNTIYF; clone_size: NA; d_call: TRBD1; j_call: TRBJ1-3; v_call: TRBV3-1/TRBV3-2
cdr3_nt: TGCGCCAGCAGCTTGGCCGGTGGCAATCAGCCCCAGCATTTT; cdr3_aa: CASSLAGGNQPQHF; clone_size: NA; d_call: NA; j_call: TRBJ1-5; v_call: TRBV5-1
cdr3_nt: TGTGCCAGCAGTCCCCGGGACAGAAACTACGAGCAGTACTTC; cdr3_aa: CASSPRDRNYEQYF; clone_size: once; d_call: TRBD1; j_call: TRBJ2-7; v_call: TRBV27
cdr3_nt: TGCAGCGCATCCGGGACAGGGGGCATCTACGAGCAGTACTTC; cdr3_aa: CSASGTGGIYEQYF; clone_size: NA; d_call: TRBD1; j_call: TRBJ2-7; v_call: TRBV29-1
cdr3_nt: TGTGCCAGTGCCCGGTTGGCCCGCATAGCGGAGACCACAGATACGCAGTATTTT; cdr3_aa: CASARLARIAETTDTQYF; clone_size: NA; d_call: NA; j_call: TRBJ2-3; v_call: TRBV19
cdr3_nt: TGTGCCAGCAGTTTCGGTGGTAGGCGGGAGACCCAGTACTTC; cdr3_aa: CASSFGGRRETQYF; clone_size: NA; d_call: NA; j_call: TRBJ2-5; v_call: TRBV28
cdr3_nt: TGCGCCAGCAGTGCGGGAGAGACCCAGTACTTC; cdr3_aa: CASSAGETQYF; clone_size: NA; d_call: NA; j_call: TRBJ2-5; v_call: TRBV10-2
cdr3_nt: TGTGCCAGCAGTCCCCTCGGGAGGGCAAATTCACCCCTCCACTTT; cdr3_aa: CASSPLGRANSPLHF; clone_size: NA; d_call: NA; j_call: TRBJ1-6; v_call: TRBV28
cdr3_nt: TGTGCCAGACCATTAGCGGGAGTACCCTACGAGCAGTACTTC; cdr3_aa: CARPLAGVPYEQYF; clone_size: NA; d_call: NA; j_call: TRBJ2-7; v_call: TRBV21-1